Presented here are 6 T cell receptor beta chains from one specimen sequenced in a study of T-cell memory formation after mild COVID-19. TCRdb recomputed calls from the 5' RACE reads with MiXCR, one row per CDR3 protein. Altogether 300,000 to 400,000 distinct CDR3 sequences are present, roughly 15% being singletons, with the ten largest covering around a fifth. Sequenced input: PBMCs or a T cell subset sorted from them (not recorded which). Receptors originate from a man younger than 35 who had mild COVID-19 (a few samples of this study predate the infection). Cell type and time point are not known.

This clonotype was counted a few times. CDR3 sequence (DNA): TGTGCCAGCAGCCAAGTCGGGCGGGATGGGGTCGATGAGCAGTTCTTC. Protein sequence: CASSQVGRDGVDEQFF. This chain uses TRBV4-2 with TRBJ2-1; tentatively, D is TRBD2 (6 bases). Germline CDR1 and CDR2: LGHNA and YNFKEQ. Deletions cut 1 base from V and 8 bases from J, with 18 bases between. The CDR3 loop spans 16 amino acids.

This clonotype was found a few times. The chain is built from TRBV5-1 and TRBJ1-2, with a tentative D call TRBD1 (6 bases). V dropped 3 bases and J dropped 4 bases, with 16 bases sitting between them. CDR3 length equals 15 residues. CDR1 and CDR2 from the germline V gene are SGHRS and YFSETQ. In nucleotides, the CDR3 is TGCGCCAGCAGCTGGGGAGGACAGCGAGGCTATGGCTACACCTTC. It translates to CASSWGGQRGYGYTF. Filled out from reference TRBV5-1 and TRBJ1-2, the complete variable domain reads KAGVTQTPRYLIKTRGQQVTLSCSPISGHRSVSWYQQTPGQGLQFLFEYFSETQRNKGNFPGRFSGRQFSNSRSEMNVSTLELGDSALYLCASSWGGQRGYGYTFGSGTRLTVV.

This clonotype was counted once. The chain carries TRBV5-1 and TRBJ1-1, with D uncertain. V shed 0 bases and J shed 5 bases, with 8 bases lying between them. The CDR3 sequence is 13 residues long. CDR1 and CDR2 from the germline V gene are SGHRS and YFSETQ. For the CDR3, the DNA is TGCGCCAGCAGCTTGGGACATAGGACTGAAGCTTTCTTT. Its translation is CASSLGHRTEAFF.

This clonotype showed up just a few times. V is TRBV9 and J is TRBJ1-6; unclear D gene. The CDR3 consists of 13 residues. V lost 3 bases and J lost 7, with 8 bases in between. In germline, CDR1 is SGDLS, CDR2 YYNGEE. The CDR3 sequence: CASSDSKNSPLHF. CDR3 nucleotide sequence: TGTGCCAGCAGCGATTCCAAGAATTCACCCCTCCACTTT.

The chain recombines TRBV19 with TRBJ1-6; 9 bases align to TRBD1. Per germline, CDR1 LNHDA and CDR2 SQIVND (reference sequence). J gave up 9 bases and V 3 bases, and 12 bases lay outside the gene matches. CDR3 length equals 17 residues. The CDR3 is CASSIRGDRVFGSPLHF. CDR3 sequence (DNA): TGTGCCAGTAGTATCCGAGGGGACAGGGTTTTCGGTTCACCCCTCCACTTT. Drawing the rest from reference TRBV19 and TRBJ1-6, the complete variable domain is DGGITQSPKYLFRKEGQNVTLSCEQNLNHDAMYWYRQDPGQGLRLIYYSQIVNDFQKGDIAEGYSVSREKKESFPLTVTSAQKNPTAFYLCASSIRGDRVFGSPLHFGNGTRLTVT.

The chain carries TRBV3-1 and TRBJ1-2, with unresolved D. The CDR3 extends over 13 amino acids. The germline V gene has CDR1 LGHDT and CDR2 YNNKEL (reference sequence). The CDR3 loop reads CAISSVPYEGYTF. CDR3 coding DNA: TGTGCAATCAGTAGCGTGCCTTATGAGGGCTACACCTTC.